The 27 T cell receptor beta chains reported below all come from one sample, sequenced in a study of cytomegalovirus exposure and HLA in healthy donors. The PCR ran on 60 Vbeta and 13 Jbeta primers. Libraries were prepared by immunoSEQ multiplex PCR; TCRdb keeps only in-frame clonotypes and omits some of them. The repertoire holds some 190,000 clones, with around 80% as singletons. Sequencing was done on a sample of PBMCs. The receptor source for this set is a woman in her twenties or thirties in good health and CMV-seropositive.

V usage is TRBV7-2 and J usage is TRBJ1-1, with D maybe TRBD1 (5 bases). The CDR3 sequence is 15 residues long. V lost 1 base and J 9 bases, leaving 18 bases between the germline ends. CDR1 SGHTA and CDR2 FQGNSA come from the germline V gene. CDR3 bases: TGTGCCAGCAGCTTAGTCACTCGGGGGATATCAAAAGCTTTCTTT. Its protein product is CASSLVTRGISKAFF.

The chain is built from TRBV28 and TRBJ1-5, with 9 bases lining up with TRBD1. The CDR3 consists of 16 residues. Trimming cost V 6 bases and J 1 base; bases outside gene matches: 7. The V gene's germline CDR1 is MDHEN and CDR2 SYDVKM. The CDR3 sequence: CASRDRGYRSNQPQHF. CDR3 DNA: TGTGCCAGCAGGGACAGGGGTTATAGGAGCAATCAGCCCCAGCATTTT.

This chain connects TRBV10-3 to TRBJ2-5; D gene unclear. V lost 2 bases to trimming and J lost 1 base, with 8 bases between them. There are 14 residues in the CDR3. Germline loops: CDR1 ENHRY, CDR2 SYGVKD. The CDR3 nucleotides are TGTGCCATCAGTGAGGTGGCCGCCCAAGAGACCCAGTACTTC. This sequence encodes CAISEVAAQETQYF.

The chain couples TRBV2 to TRBJ2-7, with TRBD1 matching over 11 bases. With the DNA end fitting TRBJ2-5 better, the J assignment may be wrong. The length of the CDR3 is 14 residues. Germline loops: CDR1 SNHLY, CDR2 FYNNEI. The CDR3 DNA sequence: TGTGCCACCCGGACAGGGGGCGCGTGGGAGACCCAGTACTTC. It translates to CATRTGGAWETQYF.

CDR3 coding DNA: TGTGCCAGCAGCTTAACAGGGGGCAACGGTGAGCAGTTCTTC. Residues: CASSLTGGNGEQFF. J is TRBJ2-1 and V is TRBV7-2; TRBD1 agrees at 9 bases. The CDR3 is 14 amino acids. Germline CDR1 SGHTA, CDR2 FQGNSA. J gave up 9 bases and V 2 bases, and 5 bases lay outside the gene matches.

The chain uses TRBV7-2 and TRBJ2-2, with a weak D call TRBD1 (6 bases). The CDR3 contains 14 residues. V lost 5 bases to trimming and J lost 4 bases, with 11 bases between them. In germline, CDR1 is SGHTA, CDR2 FQGNSA. CDR3: CASSAQGSTGELFF. Written as DNA, the CDR3 is TGTGCCAGCAGCGCGCAGGGGAGCACCGGGGAGCTGTTTTTT.

The J gene is TRBJ2-1, the V gene TRBV11-2, with TRBD1 as a possible D gene (6 bases). V lost 4 bases and J lost 7, with 11 bases in between. Germline V gene data show CDR1 as SGHAT and CDR2 as FQNNGV. There are 13 residues in the CDR3. The CDR3 sequence: CASSYREKNEQFF. As DNA, the CDR3 is TGTGCCAGCAGCTACAGGGAAAAGAATGAGCAGTTCTTC.

This clone was detected only a few times. The V call is TRBV20-1, the J call TRBJ2-5, with 7 bases identical to TRBD2. Germline V gives CDR1 DFQATT, CDR2 SNEGSKA (reference sequence). This CDR3 is built from 11 residues. The V gene end was trimmed by 7 bases and the J gene end by 4 bases; junction bases not matched to a gene: 3. CDR3 in DNA: TGCAGTGAGCGGGGCGGAGAGACCCAGTACTTC. Its translation: CSERGGETQYF.

The chain couples TRBV5-1 to TRBJ1-2, with D unresolved. The germline V gene encodes CDR1 SGHRS and CDR2 YFSETQ. The CDR3 spans 13 residues. V dropped 0 bases and J dropped 2 bases, with 5 bases sitting between them. In DNA form, the CDR3 reads TGCGCCAGCAGCTTGGACAGCAACTATGGCTACACCTTC. This sequence encodes CASSLDSNYGYTF. Combining the CDR3 with reference TRBV5-1 and TRBJ1-2 gives the whole variable domain KAGVTQTPRYLIKTRGQQVTLSCSPISGHRSVSWYQQTPGQGLQFLFEYFSETQRNKGNFPGRFSGRQFSNSRSEMNVSTLELGDSALYLCASSLDSNYGYTFGSGTRLTVV.

This clone was counted a few times. The CDR3 DNA sequence: TGTGCCAGCAGTCATTATGGCTACACCTTC. This codes for CASSHYGYTF. This chain joins TRBV28 and TRBJ1-2; unclear D gene. CDR1 and CDR2 from the germline V gene are MDHEN and SYDVKM. V dropped 5 bases and J dropped 5 bases, with 3 bases sitting between them. The CDR3 contains 10 residues.

In this sample, this clone turned up once. This rearrangement joins TRBV9 to TRBJ1-3; D remains ambiguous. Trimming removed 3 bases at V and 0 bases at J, with 10 bases between. This CDR3 is 15 amino acids long. The germline V gene has CDR1 SGDLS and CDR2 YYNGEE. The CDR3 sequence is CASSGQAGSGNTIYF. The CDR3 DNA reads TGTGCCAGCAGCGGACAAGCTGGCTCTGGAAACACCATATATTTT.

The V and J genes are TRBV9 and TRBJ2-5, with 13 bases identical to TRBD2. This CDR3 is built from 16 residues. Trimming removed 4 bases from V and 4 bases from J; junction bases left unmatched: 7. CDR1 and CDR2 (germline): SGDLS, YYNGEE. The CDR3 here is CASSLRLAGGGETQYF. The CDR3 DNA is TGTGCCAGCAGCTTAAGACTAGCGGGGGGAGGAGAGACCCAGTACTTC.

The chain carries TRBV4-2 and TRBJ2-1; 7 bases agree with TRBD2. This CDR3 spans 16 amino acids. With 0 bases clipped from V and 4 bases from J, the junction kept 6 bases outside the gene matches. Germline V gives CDR1 LGHNA, CDR2 YNFKEQ. The CDR3 nucleotides are TGTGCCAGCAGCCAAGAAAGCGGGGAGACATACAATGAGCAGTTCTTC. This encodes CASSQESGETYNEQFF.

The V call is TRBV29-1, the J call TRBJ2-3, with D maybe TRBD2 (5 bases). The germline V gene has CDR1 SQVTM and CDR2 ANQGSEA. The V and J ends lost 2 bases and 2 bases respectively, with 8 bases between them. This CDR3 comprises 13 residues. CDR3 amino acids: CSVEKDFTDTQYF. As DNA, the CDR3 is TGCAGCGTTGAAAAGGACTTCACAGATACGCAGTATTTT.

V gene TRBV4-3 combines with J gene TRBJ2-4; D perhaps matches TRBD1 (5 bases). Trimming shortened V by 0 bases and J by 6 bases, and 12 bases separated the two germline ends. Germline V gene lookup returns CDR1 LGHNA and CDR2 YSLEER. The CDR3 is made up of 15 amino acids. Written as DNA, the CDR3 is TGCGCCAGCAGCCAAGATTTTCCAGGGATAAACATTCAGTACTTC. Translated, it gives CASSQDFPGINIQYF.

The V call is TRBV7-9, the J call TRBJ1-2, with D possibly TRBD1 on 5 matching bases. V was pared by 1 base and J by 2 bases, with 11 bases between. The germline V gene encodes CDR1 SEHNR and CDR2 FQNEAQ (reference sequence). The CDR3 extends over 15 amino acids. CDR3 coding DNA: TGTGCCAGCAGCTTAGGGGGGGGAACGAACTATGGCTACACCTTC. Amino acid sequence: CASSLGGGTNYGYTF.

The chain recombines TRBV4-1 with TRBJ2-3, with 12 bases aligning to TRBD2. Germline CDR1 MGHRA, CDR2 YSYEKL. Trimming cost V 3 bases and J 9 bases; bases outside gene matches: 13. CDR3 length: 17 amino acids. CDR3 residues: CASSQQPSGGAEGTQYF. In DNA form, the CDR3 reads TGCGCCAGCAGCCAGCAACCTAGCGGGGGGGCCGAAGGAACGCAGTATTTT.

The rearrangement joins TRBV4-3 to TRBJ1-2; no reliable D call. Germline values: CDR1 LGHNA, CDR2 YSLEER. This CDR3 has 15 residues. Trimming took 0 bases from V and 5 from J, leaving 13 bases between them. CDR3 residues: CASSQEGVTGYGYTF. The CDR3 DNA sequence: TGCGCCAGCAGCCAAGAGGGAGTAACGGGGTATGGCTACACCTTC.

The chain links TRBV30 to TRBJ2-2; 11 bases agree with TRBD2. With V trimmed by 1 base and J by 4 bases, 2 bases remained unmatched. The CDR3 consists of 15 residues. Germline V gives CDR1 GTSNPN, CDR2 SVGIG (reference sequence). CDR3 loop: CAWSGLAGSTGELFF. The CDR3 DNA is TGTGCCTGGAGTGGACTAGCGGGGTCCACCGGGGAGCTGTTTTTT.

J is TRBJ2-2 and V is TRBV18; D might be TRBD2 (5 bases). The V end was cut by 3 bases, the J end by 9 bases, with 23 bases between. Per the germline V gene, CDR1 is KGHSH and CDR2 is LQKENI. This CDR3 spans 17 amino acids. The CDR3 sequence: CASSPSLTPPGYRELFF. CDR3 DNA sequence: TGTGCCAGCTCACCGAGTCTCACTCCCCCGGGGTACAGGGAGCTGTTTTTT. Full variable domain (remainder filled in from reference TRBV18 and TRBJ2-2): NAGVMQNPRHLVRRRGQEARLRCSPMKGHSHVYWYRQLPEEGLKFMVYLQKENIIDESGMPKERFSAEFPKEGPSILRIQQVVRGDSAAYFCASSPSLTPPGYRELFFGEGSRLTVL.

The chain combines TRBV5-1 with TRBJ2-3, with 16 positions matching TRBD2. CDR1 SGHRS and CDR2 YFSETQ come from the germline V gene. Trimming at V came to 7 bases and at J to 3 bases, leaving 8 bases not matched to a gene. This CDR3 comprises 17 residues. CDR3 nucleotides: TGCGCCAGCGCCTTATCGGGACTAGCGGGGGGGACAGATACGCAGTATTTT. This sequence encodes CASALSGLAGGTDTQYF.

V is TRBV6-6 and J is TRBJ1-1; the D is unclear. The CDR3 runs to 14 residues. V was trimmed by 10 bases and J by 4 bases, leaving 19 bases between them. Looked up from germline, CDR1 is MNHNY and CDR2 is SVGAGI (reference sequence). The CDR3 DNA reads as TGTGCCACCCTGCCGCGGGTGGGGAGCACTGAAGCTTTCTTT. This translates into CATLPRVGSTEAFF.

The CDR3 here is CASSHPDSTQYF. The CDR3, as DNA: TGTGCCAGCAGCCACCCCGATAGTACGCAGTATTTT. This rearrangement joins TRBV7-2 to TRBJ2-3; no clear D. There are 12 residues in the CDR3. Germline V gene sequence: CDR1 SGHTA, CDR2 FQGNSA. V lost 5 bases and J lost 8, with 11 bases in between.

Note on this clone: Germline is not matched at one junction end, which may reflect a read error. The gene calls are TRBV6-1 and TRBJ2-2, with 8 positions matching TRBD2. CDR1 is MNHNS and CDR2 is SASEGT in the germline V gene. The CDR3 loop spans 17 amino acids. The CDR3 here is CASSEAGTRGNTGELFF. The CDR3, as DNA: TGTGCCAGCAGCGAAGCCGGGACTAGGGGCAACACCGGGGAGCTGTTTTTT.

V is TRBV7-9 and J is TRBJ2-2; 12 bases are shared with TRBD2. In germline, CDR1 is SEHNR, CDR2 FQNEAQ (reference sequence). This CDR3 spans 16 amino acids. V shed 5 bases, J shed 3 bases, and the junction held 4 bases outside the gene matches. The CDR3 spells CASSPGLAGYTGELFF. CDR3 nucleotide sequence: TGTGCCAGCAGCCCGGGACTAGCGGGCTACACCGGGGAGCTGTTTTTT.

This chain links TRBV4-3 with TRBJ1-2, with D possibly matching TRBD1 (5 bases). The CDR3 extends over 14 amino acids. Trimming took 0 bases from V and 6 from J, leaving 11 bases between them. Germline CDR1 reads LGHNA; CDR2 reads YSLEER. The CDR3, as DNA: TGCGCCAGCAGCCAAGATTCGGGGGTAGATGGCTACACCTTC. The encoded protein is CASSQDSGVDGYTF.

The chain's CDR3 is CASSSPGTGLGSTNEKLFF. The DNA of the CDR3 is TGTGCCAGCAGCTCGCCCGGGACAGGGTTGGGGTCAACTAATGAAAAACTGTTTTTT. The chain has TRBV5-4 and TRBJ1-4; 9 nucleotides agree with TRBD1. The CDR3 sequence is 19 residues long. CDR1 and CDR2 (germline): SGHNT, YYREEE (reference sequence). The V and J ends lost 3 bases and 0 bases, in that order; junction bases with no gene match: 12.